The text below deals with one TCR beta chain. Germline V gene lookup returns CDR1 MNHEY and CDR2 SVGAGI. CDR3 length: 13 amino acids. V was cut by 6 bases and J by 7 bases, with 16 bases left in between. This record belongs to a study of blood T cell repertoires in COVID-19. Looking at the study overall: Acute and convalescent COVID-19 specimens originated in the United States, Italy and Spain.

The data were produced by immunoSEQ multiplex PCR, yet TCRdb's version contains in-frame clones alone and is incomplete. The sample consists of over 60,000 clones, around 86% of them appearing once. The gene calls are TRBV6-5 and TRBJ2-7; D is perhaps TRBD2 (5 bases). The sequencing input was peripheral blood. The receptor's source is a man aged 70-80 years with active or convalescent COVID-19. The CDR3 DNA sequence: TGTGCCAGCAGCCCGGACCCGGGATCAGAGCAGTACTTC. Its protein product is CASSPDPGSEQYF.